The rows below give T cell receptor beta chains drawn from one sample of a study of T cells in Graves' hyperthyroidism and ophthalmopathy. Each CDR3 protein is one row after TCRdb ran MiXCR on the multiplex PCR reads. The data show about half a million distinct CDR3 sequences, with roughly a sixth seen just once and about 29% held by the top ten. The sequenced sample was blood. These receptors were taken from a woman aged 25 to 39 with Graves' ophthalmopathy. CDR3s leave out the opening cysteine and the closing phenylalanine or tryptophan. The order of the fields is V gene, J gene, CDR3 protein.

TRBV11-2,TRBJ1-1,ASSISPGMNTEAF
TRBV5-1,TRBJ2-7,ASSPNSGRAIYEQY
TRBV7-9,TRBJ2-5,ASSLGPSVVGTQY
TRBV7-9,TRBJ2-3,ASSPTSGGTDTQY
TRBV7-2,TRBJ1-1,ASSFRQMDTEAF
TRBV20-1,TRBJ2-1,SAQSGSNEQF
TRBV20-1,TRBJ2-1,SASVAPKREQF
TRBV14,TRBJ2-3,ASSQGETSGATDTQY
TRBV6-1,TRBJ1-2,ASSRDSNYGYT
TRBV28,TRBJ1-2,ASRRTGDGYT
TRBV11-2,TRBJ2-1,ASSFYRLAGEGYEQF
TRBV28,TRBJ2-5,ASSSQLGLAALRTQY
TRBV30,TRBJ2-1,AWAGASGIYNEQF
TRBV7-9,TRBJ2-7,ASSLVGNRYEQY
TRBV6-2/TRBV6-3,TRBJ2-1,ARGAGGRYNEQF
TRBV5-5,TRBJ1-5,ASSLSVQLNQPQH
TRBV30,TRBJ1-1,ASTYGGSGAF
TRBV5-1,TRBJ1-6,ASSATGTANSPLH
TRBV7-2,TRBJ2-5,ASSLEGTEKETQY
TRBV7-2,TRBJ2-5,ASSAGVGAGRETQY
TRBV6-5,TRBJ1-2,ASSYSPGGDRGGYT
TRBV5-6,TRBJ2-5,ASSLVTVRETQY
TRBV6-2/TRBV6-3,TRBJ2-7,ASNLQGSYEQY
TRBV25-1,TRBJ2-2,ASSVGHQNTGELF
TRBV29-1,TRBJ1-1,SGKQGWNTEAF
TRBV9,TRBJ2-1,ASSPQKGFGEQF
TRBV27,TRBJ2-1,ASREGLADYNEQF
TRBV11-1,TRBJ2-7,ASSRSTGNEQY
TRBV4-1,TRBJ2-5,ASSRTVAGTQY
TRBV9,TRBJ2-2,ASSHGLAGTGELF
TRBV7-2,TRBJ1-4,ASSLGPVVDEKLF
TRBV7-9,TRBJ1-4,ASSGHRGSNEKLF
TRBV5-1,TRBJ2-3,ASSFVDGTDTQY
TRBV7-2,TRBJ2-1,ASSLATGVEYNEQF
TRBV5-1,TRBJ1-1,ASSNDRGRGWNTEAF
TRBV7-3,TRBJ2-2,ASSFGGSRTNTGELF
TRBV7-8,TRBJ1-2,ASSLEAGDHGYT
TRBV3-1,TRBJ2-7,ASSQRLYEQY
TRBV19,TRBJ2-7,ASSGATEYEQY
TRBV29-1,TRBJ2-7,SVRLGYEQY
TRBV3-1,TRBJ2-3,ASSQIGNTQY
TRBV24-1,TRBJ2-1,ATSDPALGLAGTSSYNEQF
TRBV20-1,TRBJ2-2,SAKPTGTGANTGELF
TRBV20-1,TRBJ1-6,SARRSEGLDNSPLH
TRBV3-1,TRBJ1-6,ASSQAVSFNSPLH
TRBV7-2,TRBJ2-7,ASSLSGPDHEQY
TRBV7-9,TRBJ2-7,ASSQNRDRGLYEQY
TRBV27,TRBJ1-1,ASSLETPNTEAF
TRBV12-3/TRBV12-4,TRBJ2-5,ASRPTGFGVQTQY
TRBV20-1,TRBJ2-3,SARDRWLAGRISTDTQY
TRBV5-1,TRBJ2-3,ASSLQEASGIGADTQY
TRBV12-3/TRBV12-4,TRBJ2-2,ASRDGTNTGELF
TRBV5-6,TRBJ2-2,ASSPWLAEITNTGELF
TRBV5-4,TRBJ2-2,ASSLGGRADGELF
TRBV12-3/TRBV12-4,TRBJ1-2,ASRSYRDPYGYT
TRBV7-8,TRBJ2-5,ASRHGGAMKGTQY
TRBV6-1,TRBJ2-7,ASSEAGVEQY
TRBV12-3/TRBV12-4,TRBJ1-1,ASRRDTEAF
TRBV5-1,TRBJ2-1,ASSLASLNRDNEQF
TRBV29-1,TRBJ1-1,SVEDRWGQPTEAF